Listed here are 20 T cell receptor beta chains from one sample, sequenced in a study of graft-versus-host responses after intestinal transplantation. The data were produced by immunoSEQ multiplex PCR, yet TCRdb's version contains in-frame clones alone and is incomplete. The sample shows over 70,000 clones, approximately 96% of them seen only once. For these TCRs, the target antigens are not known. The sequencing here drew on unstimulated CD8+ T cells sorted from spleen or lymph node cells, taken before intestinal transplant. Source of these receptors: a human donor who received an intestinal transplant.

The chain employs TRBV10-1 and TRBJ2-5; tentatively, D is TRBD1 (5 bases). Deletions cut 5 bases from V and 3 bases from J, with 13 bases between. There are 14 residues in the CDR3. CDR1 and CDR2 from the germline V gene are WNHNN and SYGVQD (reference sequence). DNA of the CDR3: TGCGCCAGCAGTCGATTCGTAGGGGAAGAGACCCAGTACTTC. Translation: CASSRFVGEETQYF.

The chain employs TRBV5-1 and TRBJ2-1, with 14 positions matching TRBD2. Trimming at V came to 5 bases and at J to 3 bases, leaving 16 bases not matched to a gene. Germline lookup yields CDR1 SGHRS and CDR2 YFSETQ. The CDR3 is made up of 20 amino acids. CDR3 amino acids: CASSNIPGLAGEGHYNEQFF. In DNA, the CDR3 is TGCGCCAGCAGTAATATCCCGGGACTAGCGGGAGAGGGGCACTACAATGAGCAGTTCTTC.

The V and J genes are TRBV5-4 and TRBJ2-3; 9 positions agree with TRBD2. J gave up 4 bases and V 4 bases, and 10 bases lay outside the gene matches. Germline assignment: CDR1 SGHNT and CDR2 YYREEE (reference sequence). CDR3 length: 16 amino acids. The CDR3 DNA sequence: TGTGCCAGCAGCCCCACCGGCGTAGCGGGAGCAGATACGCAGTATTTT. It is translated as CASSPTGVAGADTQYF.

The rearrangement uses TRBV10-2 and TRBJ2-1; possibly TRBD2 for D (5 bases). Germline V gene data show CDR1 as WSHSY and CDR2 as SAAADI. V was pared by 7 bases and J by 8 bases, with 15 bases between. The CDR3 runs to 13 residues. This CDR3 is CASTSSPQDEQFF. The CDR3 DNA is TGCGCCAGCACGTCTAGCCCCCAGGATGAGCAGTTCTTC.

This chain connects TRBV25-1 to TRBJ1-2; tentative D call: TRBD1 (6 bases). Trimming took 4 bases from V and 0 from J, leaving 15 bases between them. The CDR3 has 16 residues. Germline loops: CDR1 MGHDK, CDR2 SYGVNS. CDR3 sequence reads: CASSAEQGRANYGYTF. CDR3 DNA sequence: TGTGCCAGCAGTGCGGAACAGGGTCGGGCTAACTATGGCTACACCTTC.

The chain joins TRBV10-3 to TRBJ2-7, with 9 bases lining up with TRBD1. Germline CDR1 is ENHRY and CDR2 is SYGVKD. The CDR3 consists of 12 residues. The trim removed 6 bases at V and 9 bases at J, leaving 6 bases unmatched. The CDR3 bases are TGTGCCATCAGCGCGGACAGGGGAGGGCAGTACTTC. Its protein product is CAISADRGGQYF.

V is TRBV7-6 and J is TRBJ2-5; possibly TRBD2 for D (6 bases). The last part of the DNA fits TRBJ2-7 better; the J call may be wrong. The CDR3 covers 15 residues. Germline CDR1 and CDR2: SGHVS and FNYEAQ. The CDR3 nucleotides read TGTGCCAGCAGCTTAGGTTCCCGGAGGGGCTACGAGCAGTACTTC. Amino acid sequence: CASSLGSRRGYEQYF.

V gene TRBV15 combines with J gene TRBJ1-4; unclear D gene. This CDR3 has 15 amino acids. The germline gives CDR1 LNHNV, CDR2 YYDKDF (reference sequence). The V gene lost 7 bases and the J gene lost 4 bases, with 16 bases spanning the gap. This chain's CDR3 is CATKLRAANNEKLFF. CDR3 DNA: TGTGCCACCAAGCTGCGGGCCGCCAATAATGAAAAACTGTTTTTT.

The V call is TRBV6-1, the J call TRBJ2-7; a possible D gene is TRBD1 (5 bases). The CDR3 totals 15 residues. The V gene's germline CDR1 is MNHNS and CDR2 SASEGT. Trimming pared 3 bases from V and 0 bases from J, leaving 12 bases between. DNA for the CDR3: TGTGCCAGCAGTGATGGAATGACAGCCTCCTACGAGCAGTACTTC. Amino acids: CASSDGMTASYEQYF.

This clone was observed a handful of times. The chain links TRBV19 to TRBJ1-3; D call uncertain. The V and J ends lost 6 bases and 4 bases respectively, with 10 bases between them. The CDR3 spans 13 residues. The germline V gene has CDR1 LNHDA and CDR2 SQIVND (reference sequence). The CDR3, as DNA: TGTGCCAGTAGCTGGAAAGAAGGAAACACCATATATTTT. Amino acid sequence: CASSWKEGNTIYF.

The chain joins TRBV18 to TRBJ1-1; possibly TRBD1 for D (6 bases). CDR1 is KGHSH and CDR2 is LQKENI in the germline V gene. Trimming took off 3 bases at V and 8 bases at J, with 10 bases between the two ends. This CDR3 is built from 12 residues. The CDR3 coding sequence is TGTGCCAGCTCACCTCAGGGGCTGGAAGCTTTCTTT. Protein sequence: CASSPQGLEAFF. Complete variable domain (other parts from reference TRBV18 and TRBJ1-1): NAGVMQNPRHLVRRRGQEARLRCSPMKGHSHVYWYRQLPEEGLKFMVYLQKENIIDESGMPKERFSAEFPKEGPSILRIQQVVRGDSAAYFCASSPQGLEAFFGQGTRLTVV.

This sequence joins TRBV5-1 and TRBJ2-1; TRBD2 matches at 9 bases. Germline assignment: CDR1 SGHRS and CDR2 YFSETQ. Losses at the gene ends were 0 bases for V and 8 bases for J; bases not matched to a gene: 6. The CDR3 has 15 residues. CDR3 in amino acids: CASSLAAGGPHEQFF. The CDR3 DNA follows: TGCGCCAGCAGCTTGGCTGCGGGAGGGCCCCATGAGCAGTTCTTC.

The rearrangement uses TRBV7-9 and TRBJ2-3; D remains ambiguous. Germline V lookup: CDR1 SEHNR, CDR2 FQNEAQ (reference sequence). This CDR3 region has 16 residues. The V end lost 4 bases, the J end lost 2 bases, and 16 bases lay between the germline ends. Here the CDR3 reads CASSSSDSSFTDTQYF. CDR3 coding DNA: TGTGCCAGCAGCTCAAGCGACTCGTCATTCACAGATACGCAGTATTTT.

This chain joins TRBV5-5 and TRBJ2-5; 9 bases align to TRBD2. V lost 1 base and J lost 5; bases outside the gene matches: 0. The CDR3 loop spans 13 amino acids. Germline CDR1 SGHKS, CDR2 YYEKEE (reference sequence). In DNA, the CDR3 is TGTGCCAGCAGCTTGACTAGCGGGGAGACCCAGTACTTC. Amino acids: CASSLTSGETQYF.

This chain connects TRBV5-1 to TRBJ2-1; 10 bases agree with TRBD2. The length of the CDR3 is 16 residues. V was pared by 4 bases and J by 4 bases, with 8 bases of the junction left unmatched. From germline, CDR1 is SGHRS and CDR2 YFSETQ. DNA for the CDR3: TGCGCCAGCAGCCGGGATAGCGGGAGGCGTTACAATGAGCAGTTCTTC. It translates to CASSRDSGRRYNEQFF.

This clone was picked up one time. The V call is TRBV27, the J call TRBJ2-7; 10 bases match TRBD1. Germline trimming cut 6 bases from V and 2 bases from J; bases unmatched to any gene: 10. Germline CDR1 reads MNHEY; CDR2 reads SMNVEV (reference sequence). This CDR3 region has 16 residues. The CDR3 protein is CASSSPRGTGAYEQYF. The CDR3 region has the DNA TGTGCCAGCAGCTCACCCCGGGGGACAGGGGCCTACGAGCAGTACTTC.

The rearrangement joins TRBV6-1 to TRBJ2-7, with D perhaps matching TRBD2 (6 bases). CDR3 length: 13 amino acids. Trimming left V 5 bases short and J 5 bases short, with 13 bases between. Germline values: CDR1 MNHNS, CDR2 SASEGT. The CDR3 region is CASSYSGNNEQYF. The CDR3 coding sequence is TGTGCCAGCAGTTATAGCGGCAACAACGAGCAGTACTTC.

The rearrangement joins TRBV18 to TRBJ2-1, with 15 bases matching TRBD2. Germline V gene sequence: CDR1 KGHSH, CDR2 LQKENI. The CDR3 has 16 amino acids. Trimming took 1 base from V and 8 from J; bases not matched to a gene: 3. The CDR3 is CASSPLGLAGGYEQFF. CDR3 bases: TGTGCCAGCTCACCACTCGGACTAGCGGGAGGGTATGAGCAGTTCTTC.

Remarks on this clone: At one end the junction does not follow the germline gene, possibly because of a read error. The chain carries TRBV6-1 and TRBJ2-7; D is uncertain. The CDR3 contains 13 residues. CDR1 is MNHNS and CDR2 is SASEGT in the germline V gene. In DNA, the CDR3 is TGTGCCAGCGGATCCCTCCCCTCCGACGAGCAGTACTTC. Translation gives CASGSLPSDEQYF.

The chain uses TRBV7-8 and TRBJ2-1, with D perhaps matching TRBD1 or TRBD2 (5 bases each). The CDR3 runs to 16 residues. Germline V gives CDR1 SGHVS, CDR2 FQNEAQ. Trimming removed 1 base from V and 6 bases from J, with 16 bases in between. The CDR3 region has the DNA TGTGCCAGCAGCTTAGAGCGGAGCAGGGCCCCCAATGAGCAGTTCTTC. The encoded protein is CASSLERSRAPNEQFF.